This T cell receptor beta chain was sequenced for a study of blood T cell repertoires in COVID-19. Study details: PBMCs, B-cell-depleted T cells, or T cells were the source of the cDNA or gDNA that made up the material.

The table came from immunoSEQ multiplex PCR; TCRdb's copy has only in-frame clones and leaves some out. The sample lists some 330,000 clones, 80% to 85% occurring once. CDR1 DFQATT and CDR2 SNEGSKA come from the germline V gene (reference sequence). Trimming removed 3 bases from V and 6 bases from J; junction bases left unmatched: 13. CDR3 length equals 16 residues. The gene calls are TRBV20-1 and TRBJ2-3; 9 positions match TRBD2. The sequencing sample was made of PBMCs or T cells enriched from blood (not recorded which). The TCR was taken from a woman in her 50s who had recovered from COVID-19. The DNA of the CDR3 is TGCAGTGCTAGTACTTACGTAGGCGGGAGGGCTGATACGCAGTATTTT. It encodes CSASTYVGGRADTQYF.